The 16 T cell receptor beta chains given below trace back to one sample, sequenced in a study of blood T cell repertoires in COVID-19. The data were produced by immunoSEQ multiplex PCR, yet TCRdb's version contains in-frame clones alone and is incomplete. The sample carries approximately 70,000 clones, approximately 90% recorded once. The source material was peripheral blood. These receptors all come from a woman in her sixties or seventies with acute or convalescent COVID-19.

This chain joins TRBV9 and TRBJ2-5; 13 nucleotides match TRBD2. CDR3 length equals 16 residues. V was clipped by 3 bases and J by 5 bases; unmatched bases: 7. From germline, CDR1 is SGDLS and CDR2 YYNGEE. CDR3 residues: CASSGGLAGVLETQYF. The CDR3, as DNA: TGTGCCAGCAGCGGAGGACTAGCGGGGGTGCTCGAGACCCAGTACTTC.

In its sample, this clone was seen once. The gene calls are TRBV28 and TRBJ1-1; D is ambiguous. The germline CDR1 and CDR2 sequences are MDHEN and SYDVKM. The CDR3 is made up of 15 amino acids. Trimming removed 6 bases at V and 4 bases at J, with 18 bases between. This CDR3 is CASSLPGARTTEAFF. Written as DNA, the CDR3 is TGTGCCAGCAGCTTGCCGGGAGCTAGGACCACTGAAGCTTTCTTT.

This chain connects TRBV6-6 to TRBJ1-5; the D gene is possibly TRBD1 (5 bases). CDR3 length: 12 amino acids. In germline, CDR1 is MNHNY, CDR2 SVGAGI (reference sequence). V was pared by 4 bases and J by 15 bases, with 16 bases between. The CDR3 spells CASSSSGGFWHF. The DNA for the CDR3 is TGTGCCAGCAGTTCCTCTGGGGGGTTCTGGCATTTT.

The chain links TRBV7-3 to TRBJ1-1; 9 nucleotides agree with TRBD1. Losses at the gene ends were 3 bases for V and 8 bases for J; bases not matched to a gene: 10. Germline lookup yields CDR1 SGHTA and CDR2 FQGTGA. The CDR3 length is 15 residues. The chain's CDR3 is CASSLDRGFREEAFF. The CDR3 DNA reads TGTGCCAGCAGCTTGGACAGGGGTTTCCGGGAGGAAGCTTTCTTT.

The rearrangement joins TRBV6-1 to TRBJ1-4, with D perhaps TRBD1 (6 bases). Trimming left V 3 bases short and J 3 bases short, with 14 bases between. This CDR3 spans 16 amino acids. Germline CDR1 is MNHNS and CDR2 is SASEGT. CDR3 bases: TGTGCCAGCAGTGACATCGACAGGTCGGCTAATGAAAAACTGTTTTTT. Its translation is CASSDIDRSANEKLFF.

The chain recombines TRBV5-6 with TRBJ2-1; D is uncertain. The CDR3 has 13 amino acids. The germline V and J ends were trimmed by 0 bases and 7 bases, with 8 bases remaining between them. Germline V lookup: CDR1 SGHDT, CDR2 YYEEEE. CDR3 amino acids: CASSLVGRNEQFF. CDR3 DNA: TGTGCCAGCAGCTTGGTAGGCAGGAATGAGCAGTTCTTC.

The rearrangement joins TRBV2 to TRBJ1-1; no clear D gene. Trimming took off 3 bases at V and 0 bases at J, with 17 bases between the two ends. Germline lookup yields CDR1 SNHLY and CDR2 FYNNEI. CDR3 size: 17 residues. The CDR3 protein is CASSDGRATYMNTEAFF. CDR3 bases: TGTGCCAGCAGTGACGGGAGGGCAACATATATGAACACTGAAGCTTTCTTT.

CDR3 sequence: CASSPGTGIMNTEAFF. CDR3 sequence (DNA): TGTGCCAGCAGCCCCGGGACAGGGATTATGAACACTGAAGCTTTCTTT. V is TRBV7-9 and J is TRBJ1-1, with 9 bases identical to TRBD1. Looked up from germline, CDR1 is SEHNR and CDR2 is FQNEAQ (reference sequence). The J segment lost 0 bases and the V segment lost 5 bases, leaving 7 bases of the junction unmatched. The CDR3 length is 16 residues.

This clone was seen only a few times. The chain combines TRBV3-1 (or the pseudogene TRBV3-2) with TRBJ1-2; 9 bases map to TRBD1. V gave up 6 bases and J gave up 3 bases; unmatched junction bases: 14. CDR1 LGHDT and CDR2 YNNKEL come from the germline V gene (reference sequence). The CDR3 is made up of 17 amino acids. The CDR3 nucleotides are TGTGCCAGCAGTCCTGGGACAGGGATGATCGGAGACTATGGCTACACCTTC. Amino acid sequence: CASSPGTGMIGDYGYTF.

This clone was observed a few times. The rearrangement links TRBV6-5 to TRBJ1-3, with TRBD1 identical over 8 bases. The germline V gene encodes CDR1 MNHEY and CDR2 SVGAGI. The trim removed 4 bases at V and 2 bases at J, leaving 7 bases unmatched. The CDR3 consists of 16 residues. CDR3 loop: CASSSAGGYAGNTIYF. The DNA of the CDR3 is TGTGCCAGCAGTTCGGCAGGGGGCTATGCTGGAAACACCATATATTTT.

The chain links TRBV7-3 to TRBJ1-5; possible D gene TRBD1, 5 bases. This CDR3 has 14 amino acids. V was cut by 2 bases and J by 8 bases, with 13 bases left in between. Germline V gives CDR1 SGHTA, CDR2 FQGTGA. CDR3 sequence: CASSLDGDWKPQHF. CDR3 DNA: TGTGCCAGCAGCTTAGACGGGGACTGGAAGCCCCAGCATTTT.

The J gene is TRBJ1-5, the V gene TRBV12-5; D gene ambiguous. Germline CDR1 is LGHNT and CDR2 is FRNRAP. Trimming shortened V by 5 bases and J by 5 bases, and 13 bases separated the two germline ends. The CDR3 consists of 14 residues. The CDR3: CASGQSTGDQPQHF. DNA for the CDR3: TGTGCTAGTGGTCAATCGACGGGAGATCAGCCCCAGCATTTT.

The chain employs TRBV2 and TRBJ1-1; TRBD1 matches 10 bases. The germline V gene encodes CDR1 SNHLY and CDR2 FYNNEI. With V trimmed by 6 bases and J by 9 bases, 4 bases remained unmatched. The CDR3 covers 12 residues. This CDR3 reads CASSVTGGKAFF. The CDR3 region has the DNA TGTGCCAGCAGCGTGACAGGGGGCAAAGCTTTCTTT. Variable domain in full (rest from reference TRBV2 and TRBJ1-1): EPEVTQTPSHQVTQMGQEVILRCVPISNHLYFYWYRQILGQKVEFLVSFYNNEISEKSEIFDDQFSVERPDGSNFTLKIRSTKLEDSAMYFCASSVTGGKAFFGQGTRLTVV.

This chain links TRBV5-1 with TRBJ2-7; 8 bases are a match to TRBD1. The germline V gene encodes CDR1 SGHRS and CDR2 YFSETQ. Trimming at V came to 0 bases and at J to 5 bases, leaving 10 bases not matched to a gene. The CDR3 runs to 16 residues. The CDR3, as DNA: TGCGCCAGCAGCTTGGCGTTCGGACAGGGAACACACGAGCAGTACTTC. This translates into CASSLAFGQGTHEQYF.

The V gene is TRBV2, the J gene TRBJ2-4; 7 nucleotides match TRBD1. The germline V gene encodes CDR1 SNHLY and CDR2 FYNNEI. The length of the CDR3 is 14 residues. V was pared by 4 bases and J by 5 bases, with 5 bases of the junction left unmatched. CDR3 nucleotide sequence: TGTGCCAGCAGTGGGACAGGTTGGGAAAACATTCAGTACTTC. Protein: CASSGTGWENIQYF.

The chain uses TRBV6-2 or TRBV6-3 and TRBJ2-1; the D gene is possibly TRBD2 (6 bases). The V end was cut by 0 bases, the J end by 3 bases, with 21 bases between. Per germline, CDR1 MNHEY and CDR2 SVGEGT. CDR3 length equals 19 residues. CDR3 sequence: CASSYSLRQRATIYNEQFF. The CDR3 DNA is TGTGCCAGCAGTTACTCTCTCCGGCAGCGGGCAACAATCTACAATGAGCAGTTCTTC.